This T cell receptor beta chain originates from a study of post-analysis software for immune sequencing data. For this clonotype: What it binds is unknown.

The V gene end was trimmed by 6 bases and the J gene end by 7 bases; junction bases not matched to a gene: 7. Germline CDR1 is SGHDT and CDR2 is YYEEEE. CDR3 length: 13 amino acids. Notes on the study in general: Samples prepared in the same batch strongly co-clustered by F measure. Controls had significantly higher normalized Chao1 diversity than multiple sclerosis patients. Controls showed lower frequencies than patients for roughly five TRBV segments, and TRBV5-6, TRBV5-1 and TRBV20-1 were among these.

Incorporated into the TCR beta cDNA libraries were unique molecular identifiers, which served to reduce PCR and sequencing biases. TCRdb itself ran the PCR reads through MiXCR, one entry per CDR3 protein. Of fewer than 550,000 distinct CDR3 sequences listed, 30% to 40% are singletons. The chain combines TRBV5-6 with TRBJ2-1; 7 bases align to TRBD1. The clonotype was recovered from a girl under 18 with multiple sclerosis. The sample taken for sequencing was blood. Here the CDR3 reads CASTLTGLNEQFF. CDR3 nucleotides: TGTGCCAGCACCCTGACAGGGCTGAATGAGCAGTTCTTC.